Listed below are T cell receptor beta chains from one sample, sequenced in a study of CD8 T cells in ankylosing spondylitis. TCRdb processed the 5' RACE reads anew with MiXCR; each CDR3 protein has one entry. Of 200,000 to 250,000 distinct CDR3 sequences in the sample, around 16% are singletons; the top ten hold roughly 43%. Sequencing input: blood, either unsorted or a sorted T cell fraction (not recorded which). These TCRs come from a male donor with ankylosing spondylitis. Each CDR3 is given with its conserved first and last residue. Fields, in order: clone size, V gene, CDR3 protein. The size field is filled for only some rows; it gives once, few, many or a size class.

.	TRBV4-1	CASSQDGSTSGDNEQFF
few	TRBV27	CASSSPGQGTDTQYF
few	TRBV5-1	CASSAWRDSPLHF
.	TRBV9	CASSEGGWNQPQHF
.	TRBV5-1	CASSGGTGFTDTQYF
few	TRBV29-1	CSVEEMGVGTDTQYF
few	TRBV5-1	CASSPRTFSYEQYF
few	TRBV20-1	CSASSRAGTGMDEQYF
few	TRBV6-1	CASSPPLGQPQHF
few	TRBV5-1	CASSGRQGTNEEQFF
.	TRBV9	CASSPLSLGHLNTEAFF
.	TRBV25-1	CASSDTVIYGYTF
.	TRBV19	CASTKTVSTLRHEQFF
few	TRBV25-1	CASRPGARDTQYF
.	TRBV4-1	CASSQEEGETSGYEQYF
few	TRBV19	CASTRTGYGELFF
few	TRBV7-3	CASSAADSTYNEQFF
few	TRBV13	CASSLVGGFAEAFF
.	TRBV12-3/TRBV12-4	CASRKADYNEQFF
.	TRBV29-1	CSVQRVLNTEAFF
many	TRBV5-1	CASSYDSGQPQHF
.	TRBV9	CASSALAGMSTGELFF
.	TRBV7-8	CASSSQTGTLLIPANEQFF
.	TRBV5-4	CASSLVLGAVDGYTF
.	TRBV12-3/TRBV12-4	CASSLSGGLGETQYF
.	TRBV29-1	CSAGLGGSYNEQFF
many	TRBV4-1	CASSQAPSDTQYF
.	TRBV27	CAATSGEDEQFF